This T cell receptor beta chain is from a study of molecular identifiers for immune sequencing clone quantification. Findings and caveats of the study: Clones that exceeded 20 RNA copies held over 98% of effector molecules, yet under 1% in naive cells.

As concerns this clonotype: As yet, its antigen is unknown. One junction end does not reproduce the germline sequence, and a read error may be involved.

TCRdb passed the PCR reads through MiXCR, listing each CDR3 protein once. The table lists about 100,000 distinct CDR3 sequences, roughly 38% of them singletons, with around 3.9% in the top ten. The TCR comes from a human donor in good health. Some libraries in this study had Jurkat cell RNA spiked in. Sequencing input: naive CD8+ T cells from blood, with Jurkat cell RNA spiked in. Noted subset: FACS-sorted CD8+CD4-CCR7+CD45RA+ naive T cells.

In DNA form, the CDR3 reads TGCGCCAGCAGCCAAGCCCCCTCGGGGTCCGGGGAGCTGTTATTT. Translated, it gives CASSQAPSGSGELLF. This chain joins TRBV4-1 and TRBJ2-2, with a weak D call TRBD2 (5 bases). Germline-derived CDR1 and CDR2 are MGHRA and YSYEKL. CDR3 length: 15 amino acids.